The 10 T cell receptor beta chains reported below all come from one sample, sequenced in a study of OX40 agonist ivuxolimab in advanced cancers. The assay was immunoSEQ multiplex PCR, and TCRdb's table has in-frame clones only and misses some. Of over 50,000 clones in the sample, approximately 80% were seen once. The input for sequencing was CD4+ or CD8+ T cells sorted from blood, taken in a trial of the OX40 agonist ivuxolimab. These receptors all stem from an adult with an advanced solid tumor such as melanoma, head and neck, liver or kidney cancer.

The J gene is TRBJ1-1, the V gene TRBV7-6; no definite D call. Germline V gene data show CDR1 as SGHVS and CDR2 as FNYEAQ. V lost 5 bases to trimming and J lost 2 bases, with 15 bases between them. The CDR3 has 15 amino acids. CDR3 coding DNA: TGTGCCAGCAGCAAGACGGGCAGCAAAAACACTGAAGCTTTCTTT. It encodes CASSKTGSKNTEAFF.

The chain uses TRBV15 and TRBJ2-1, with D maybe TRBD2 (6 bases). The CDR3 consists of 19 residues. Germline assignment: CDR1 LNHNV and CDR2 YYDKDF (reference sequence). Trimming took 1 base from V and 4 from J, leaving 23 bases between them. The CDR3 loop is CATSRVNMIGTRKYNEQFF. Written as DNA, the CDR3 is TGTGCCACCAGCAGAGTTAATATGATCGGGACTCGAAAATACAATGAGCAGTTCTTC.

The chain links TRBV7-2 to TRBJ1-2; tentative D call: TRBD1 (6 bases). Germline lookup yields CDR1 SGHTA and CDR2 FQGNSA. This CDR3 has 19 amino acids. The ends were cut back, 5 bases at V and 1 base at J, with 26 bases in the middle. CDR3 coding DNA: TGTGCCAGCAGCGAGCGTCCCCTTGCGGGGGGCGCAGGTAACTATGGCTACACCTTC. Protein sequence: CASSERPLAGGAGNYGYTF.

The rearrangement joins TRBV18 to TRBJ2-7, with TRBD1 as a possible D gene (6 bases). Trimming pared 1 base from V and 2 bases from J, leaving 18 bases between. This CDR3 has 17 amino acids. The germline gives CDR1 KGHSH, CDR2 LQKENI. The CDR3 region is CASSPLTWTVSTYEQYF. DNA for the CDR3: TGTGCCAGCTCACCACTTACTTGGACAGTATCTACCTACGAGCAGTACTTC.

The V gene is TRBV7-2, the J gene TRBJ2-2; maybe TRBD2 (5 bases). V was trimmed by 4 bases and J by 7 bases, leaving 16 bases between them. Germline CDR1 reads SGHTA; CDR2 reads FQGNSA. The CDR3 is made up of 15 amino acids. The CDR3 nucleotides are TGTGCCAGCAGCTCCGCCTCTCTAGCAATCGGGGAGCTGTTTTTT. It translates to CASSSASLAIGELFF.

This chain connects TRBV2 to TRBJ2-7; 7 bases line up with TRBD1. Trimming cost V 6 bases and J 3 bases; bases outside gene matches: 11. CDR1 and CDR2 from the germline V gene are SNHLY and FYNNEI. The CDR3 consists of 15 residues. Here the CDR3 reads CASSGDSGPYYEQYF. As DNA, the CDR3 is TGTGCCAGCAGCGGGGACAGTGGACCTTACTACGAGCAGTACTTC.

The chain links TRBV5-8 to TRBJ2-5; 7 positions agree with TRBD1. The CDR3 runs 14 residues. V shed 0 bases, J shed 5 bases, and the junction held 4 bases outside the gene matches. In germline, CDR1 is SGHTS, CDR2 YDEGEE. The CDR3 sequence is CASSLGQGRETQYF. In DNA, the CDR3 is TGTGCCAGCAGCTTGGGACAGGGTAGGGAGACCCAGTACTTC.

This clone was detected only once. The chain combines TRBV5-4 with TRBJ1-1; D call uncertain. Germline values: CDR1 SGHNT, CDR2 YYREEE (reference sequence). V dropped 0 bases and J dropped 8 bases, with 11 bases sitting between them. The CDR3 contains 13 residues. CDR3: CASSLVGRVEAFF. DNA for the CDR3: TGTGCCAGCAGCTTGGTCGGTCGGGTAGAAGCTTTCTTT.

The chain links TRBV2 to TRBJ1-2; no reliable D call. There are 13 residues in the CDR3. Deletions cut 4 bases from V and 2 bases from J, with 8 bases between. In germline, CDR1 is SNHLY, CDR2 FYNNEI. This chain's CDR3 is CASSVGLNYGYTF. In DNA, the CDR3 is TGTGCCAGCAGTGTAGGGTTAAACTATGGCTACACCTTC.

The rearrangement joins TRBV11-2 to TRBJ2-1; D might be TRBD2 (5 bases). V was trimmed by 1 base and J by 15 bases, leaving 16 bases between them. CDR3 length: 13 amino acids. Per germline, CDR1 SGHAT and CDR2 FQNNGV. The CDR3 nucleotides are TGTGCCAGCAGCTTAGCCGGGGTGGGATGGGCGTTCTTC. This encodes CASSLAGVGWAFF.